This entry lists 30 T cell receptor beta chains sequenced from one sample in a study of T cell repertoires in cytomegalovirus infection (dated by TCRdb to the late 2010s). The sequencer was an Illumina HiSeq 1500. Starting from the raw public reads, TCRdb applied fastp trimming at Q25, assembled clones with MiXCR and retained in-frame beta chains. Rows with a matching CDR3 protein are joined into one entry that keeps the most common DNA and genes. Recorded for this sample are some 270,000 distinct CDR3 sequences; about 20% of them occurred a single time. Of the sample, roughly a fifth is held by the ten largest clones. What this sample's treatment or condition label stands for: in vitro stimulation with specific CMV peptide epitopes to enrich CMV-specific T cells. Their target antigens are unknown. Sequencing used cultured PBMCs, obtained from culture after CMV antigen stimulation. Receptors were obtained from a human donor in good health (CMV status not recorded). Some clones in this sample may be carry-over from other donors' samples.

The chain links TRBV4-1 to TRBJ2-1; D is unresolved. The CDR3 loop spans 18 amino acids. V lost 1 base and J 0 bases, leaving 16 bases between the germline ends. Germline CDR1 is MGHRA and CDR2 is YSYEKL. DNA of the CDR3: TGCGCCAGCAGCCAAGTTGATATGGTCCCGAGCTCCTACAATGAGCAGTTCTTC. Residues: CASSQVDMVPSSYNEQFF.

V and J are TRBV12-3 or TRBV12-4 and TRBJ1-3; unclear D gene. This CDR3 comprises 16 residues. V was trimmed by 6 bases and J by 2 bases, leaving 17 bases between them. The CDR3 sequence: CASSTPGPAAGNTIYF. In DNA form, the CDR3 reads TGTGCCAGCAGCACCCCTGGGCCGGCCGCTGGAAACACCATATATTTT.

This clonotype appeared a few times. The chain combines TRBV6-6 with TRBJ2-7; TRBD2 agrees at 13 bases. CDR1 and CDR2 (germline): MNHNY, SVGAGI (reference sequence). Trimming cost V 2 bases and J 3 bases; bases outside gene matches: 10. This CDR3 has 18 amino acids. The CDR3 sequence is CASSYGLAGVGGRYEQYV. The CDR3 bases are TGTGCCAGCAGTTACGGACTAGCGGGAGTTGGTGGTCGCTACGAGCAGTACGTC.

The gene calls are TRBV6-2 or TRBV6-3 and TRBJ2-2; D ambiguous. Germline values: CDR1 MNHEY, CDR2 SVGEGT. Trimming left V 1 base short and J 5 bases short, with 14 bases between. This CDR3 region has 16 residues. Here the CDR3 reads CASSYYPRVGTGELFF. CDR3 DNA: TGTGCCAGCAGTTACTACCCTCGCGTTGGGACCGGGGAGCTGTTTTTT.

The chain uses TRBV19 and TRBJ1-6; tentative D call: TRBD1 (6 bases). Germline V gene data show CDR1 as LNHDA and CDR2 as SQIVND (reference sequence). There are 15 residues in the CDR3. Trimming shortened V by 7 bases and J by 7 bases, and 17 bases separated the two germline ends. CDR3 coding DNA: TGTGCCAGTATGTTCTCCGTCACAGGGAATTCACCCCTCCACTTT. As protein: CASMFSVTGNSPLHF.

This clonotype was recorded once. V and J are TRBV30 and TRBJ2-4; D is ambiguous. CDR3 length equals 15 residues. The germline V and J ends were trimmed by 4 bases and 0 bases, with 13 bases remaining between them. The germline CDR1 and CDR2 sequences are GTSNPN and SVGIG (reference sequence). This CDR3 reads CAWKGQSLAKNIQYF. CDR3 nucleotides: TGTGCCTGGAAAGGGCAGAGCTTAGCCAAAAACATTCAGTACTTC.

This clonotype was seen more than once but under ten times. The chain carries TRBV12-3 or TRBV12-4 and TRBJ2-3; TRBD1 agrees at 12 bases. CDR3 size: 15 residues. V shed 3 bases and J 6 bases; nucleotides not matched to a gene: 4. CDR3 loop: CASSLGQGAVDTQYF. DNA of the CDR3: TGTGCCAGCAGTTTGGGACAGGGGGCTGTGGATACGCAGTATTTT.

CDR3 DNA: TGCGCCAGCAGCTCGGACAGAACCATCTATGGCTACACCTTC. It is translated as CASSSDRTIYGYTF. The chain uses TRBV5-1 and TRBJ1-2, with a possible D match to TRBD1 (6 bases). Per germline, CDR1 SGHRS and CDR2 YFSETQ. V was cut by 3 bases and J by 4 bases, with 13 bases left in between. CDR3 size: 14 residues.

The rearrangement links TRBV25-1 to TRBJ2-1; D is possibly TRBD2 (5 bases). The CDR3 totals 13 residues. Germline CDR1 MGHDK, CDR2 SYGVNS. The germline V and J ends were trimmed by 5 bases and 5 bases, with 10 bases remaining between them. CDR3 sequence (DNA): TGTGCCAGCAGTCGGGAAGGCCACAATGAGCAGTTCTTC. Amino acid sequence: CASSREGHNEQFF. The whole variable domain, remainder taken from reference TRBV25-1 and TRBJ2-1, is EADIYQTPRYLVIGTGKKITLECSQTMGHDKMYWYQQDPGMELHLIHYSYGVNSTEKGDLSSESTVSRIRTEHFPLTLESARPSHTSQYLCASSREGHNEQFFGPGTRLTVL.

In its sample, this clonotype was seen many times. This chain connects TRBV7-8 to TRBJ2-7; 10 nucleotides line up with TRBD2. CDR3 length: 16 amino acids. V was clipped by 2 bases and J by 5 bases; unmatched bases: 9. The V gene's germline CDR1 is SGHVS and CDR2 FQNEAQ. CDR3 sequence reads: CASSLTRAGGPDEQYV. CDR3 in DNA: TGTGCCAGCAGCTTAACGAGAGCGGGAGGGCCGGACGAGCAGTACGTC.

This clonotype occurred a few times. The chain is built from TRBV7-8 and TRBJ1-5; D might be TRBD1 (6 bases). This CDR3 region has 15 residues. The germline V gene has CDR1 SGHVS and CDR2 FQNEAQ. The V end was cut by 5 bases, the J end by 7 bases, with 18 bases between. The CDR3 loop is CASSRVGAGSQPQHF. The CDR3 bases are TGTGCCAGCAGCCGAGTGGGGGCGGGTAGCCAGCCCCAGCATTTT.

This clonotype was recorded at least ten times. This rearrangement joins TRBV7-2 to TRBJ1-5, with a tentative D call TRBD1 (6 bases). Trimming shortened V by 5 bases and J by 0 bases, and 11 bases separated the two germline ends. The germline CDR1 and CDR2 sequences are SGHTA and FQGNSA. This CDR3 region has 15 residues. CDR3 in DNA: TGTGCCAGCAGCCTTTGGACAGATAGCAATCAGCCCCAGCATTTT. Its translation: CASSLWTDSNQPQHF.

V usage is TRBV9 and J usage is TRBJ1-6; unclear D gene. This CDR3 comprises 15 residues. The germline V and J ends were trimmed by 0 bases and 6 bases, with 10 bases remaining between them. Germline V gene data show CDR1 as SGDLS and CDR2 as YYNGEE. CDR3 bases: TGTGCCAGCAGCGTAGGCCGGGTCCCTAATTCACCCCTCCACTTT. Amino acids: CASSVGRVPNSPLHF.

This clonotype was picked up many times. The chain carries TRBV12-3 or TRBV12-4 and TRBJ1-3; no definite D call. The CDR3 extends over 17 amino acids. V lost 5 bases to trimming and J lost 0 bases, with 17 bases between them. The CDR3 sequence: CASSPTRSLRSGNTIYF. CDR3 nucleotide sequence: TGTGCCAGCAGTCCCACCCGGAGTTTACGCTCTGGAAACACCATATATTTT.

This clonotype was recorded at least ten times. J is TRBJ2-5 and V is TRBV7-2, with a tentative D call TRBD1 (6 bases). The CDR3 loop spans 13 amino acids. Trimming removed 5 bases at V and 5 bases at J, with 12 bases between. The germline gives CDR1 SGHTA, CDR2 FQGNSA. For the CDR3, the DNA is TGTGCCAGCAGCCCCACAGGGCGGGAGACCCAGTACTTC. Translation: CASSPTGRETQYF.

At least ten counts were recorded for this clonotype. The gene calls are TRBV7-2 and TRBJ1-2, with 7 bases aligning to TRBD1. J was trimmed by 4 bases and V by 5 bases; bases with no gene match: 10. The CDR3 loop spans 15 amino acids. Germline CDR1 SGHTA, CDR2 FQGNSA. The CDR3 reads CASSTTGQAAYGYTF. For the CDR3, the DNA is TGTGCCAGCAGCACGACCGGACAGGCCGCCTATGGCTACACCTTC. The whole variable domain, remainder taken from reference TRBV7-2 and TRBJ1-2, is GAGVSQSPSNKVTEKGKDVELRCDPISGHTALYWYRQSLGQGLEFLIYFQGNSAPDKSGLPSDRFSAERTGGSVSTLTIQRTQQEDSAVYLCASSTTGQAAYGYTFGSGTRLTVV.

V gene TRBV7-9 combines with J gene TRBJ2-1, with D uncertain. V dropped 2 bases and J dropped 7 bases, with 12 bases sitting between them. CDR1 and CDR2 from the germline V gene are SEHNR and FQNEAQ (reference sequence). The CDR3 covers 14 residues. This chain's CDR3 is CASSLWADQNEQFF. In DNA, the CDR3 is TGTGCCAGCAGCTTATGGGCAGACCAAAATGAGCAGTTCTTC.

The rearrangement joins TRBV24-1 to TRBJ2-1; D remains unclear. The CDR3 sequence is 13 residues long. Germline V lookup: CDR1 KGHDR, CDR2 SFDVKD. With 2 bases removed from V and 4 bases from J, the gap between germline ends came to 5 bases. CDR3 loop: CATSDWGYNEQFF. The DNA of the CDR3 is TGTGCCACCAGTGATTGGGGTTACAATGAGCAGTTCTTC.

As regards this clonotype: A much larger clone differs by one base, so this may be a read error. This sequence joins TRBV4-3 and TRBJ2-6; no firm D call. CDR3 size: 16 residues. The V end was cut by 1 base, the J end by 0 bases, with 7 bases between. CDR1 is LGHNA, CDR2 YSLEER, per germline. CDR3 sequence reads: CASSQVVGSGANVLTF. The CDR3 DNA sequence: TGCGCCAGCAGCCAAGTGGTGGGCTCTGGGGCCAACGTCCTGACTTTC.

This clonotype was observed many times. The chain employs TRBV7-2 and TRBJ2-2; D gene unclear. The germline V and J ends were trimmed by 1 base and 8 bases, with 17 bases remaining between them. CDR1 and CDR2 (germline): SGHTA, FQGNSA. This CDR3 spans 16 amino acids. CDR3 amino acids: CASSLDGSGRLGELFF. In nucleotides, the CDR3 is TGTGCCAGCAGCTTAGACGGGTCTGGGCGCCTGGGGGAGCTGTTTTTT.

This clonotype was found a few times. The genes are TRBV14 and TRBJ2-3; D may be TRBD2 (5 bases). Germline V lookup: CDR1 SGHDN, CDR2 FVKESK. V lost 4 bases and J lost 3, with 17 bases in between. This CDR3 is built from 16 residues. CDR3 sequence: CASSPGIARLTDTQYF. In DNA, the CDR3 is TGTGCCAGCAGCCCTGGGATAGCGAGGTTGACAGATACGCAGTATTTT.

The CDR3 protein is CAIGLAGGNEQFF. Here the CDR3 DNA reads TGTGCCATCGGACTAGCGGGAGGCAATGAGCAGTTCTTC. This rearrangement joins TRBV7-9 to TRBJ2-1; the match to TRBD2 covers 14 bases. Unmatched junction bases numbered 2, after V lost 10 bases and J lost 6 bases. The CDR3 spans 13 residues. From germline, CDR1 is SEHNR and CDR2 FQNEAQ (reference sequence). The whole variable domain, filled in from reference TRBV7-9 and TRBJ2-1, reads DTGVSQNPRHKITKRGQNVTFRCDPISEHNRLYWYRQTLGQGPEFLTYFQNEAQLEKSRLLSDRFSAERPKGSFSTLEIQRTEQGDSAMYLCAIGLAGGNEQFFGPGTRLTVL.

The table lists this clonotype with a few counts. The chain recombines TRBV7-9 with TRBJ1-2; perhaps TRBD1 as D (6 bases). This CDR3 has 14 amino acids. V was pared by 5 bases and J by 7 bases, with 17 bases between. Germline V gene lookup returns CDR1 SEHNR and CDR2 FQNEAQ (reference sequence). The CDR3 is CASSALDRSAGYTF. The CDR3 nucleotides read TGTGCCAGCAGCGCCCTCGACAGGAGCGCTGGCTACACCTTC.

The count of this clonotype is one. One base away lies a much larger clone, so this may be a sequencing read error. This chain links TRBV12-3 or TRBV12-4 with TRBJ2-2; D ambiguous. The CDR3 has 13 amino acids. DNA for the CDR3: TGTACCAGCCAGAGAGCGAACACCGGGGAGCTGTTTTTT. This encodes CTSQRANTGELFF.

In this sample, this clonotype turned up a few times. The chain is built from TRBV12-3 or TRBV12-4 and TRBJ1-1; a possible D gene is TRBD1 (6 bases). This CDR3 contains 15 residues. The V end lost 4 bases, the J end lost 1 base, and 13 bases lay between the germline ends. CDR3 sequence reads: CASSSLGDKNTEAFF. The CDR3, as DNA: TGTGCCAGCAGTTCCTTAGGGGACAAGAACACTGAAGCTTTCTTT.

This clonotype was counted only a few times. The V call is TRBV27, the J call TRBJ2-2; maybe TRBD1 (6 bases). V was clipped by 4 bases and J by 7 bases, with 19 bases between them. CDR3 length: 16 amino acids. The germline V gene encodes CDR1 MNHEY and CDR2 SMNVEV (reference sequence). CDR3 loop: CASSWQGPQGFGELFF. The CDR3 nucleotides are TGTGCCAGCAGTTGGCAGGGACCGCAGGGGTTCGGGGAGCTGTTTTTT.

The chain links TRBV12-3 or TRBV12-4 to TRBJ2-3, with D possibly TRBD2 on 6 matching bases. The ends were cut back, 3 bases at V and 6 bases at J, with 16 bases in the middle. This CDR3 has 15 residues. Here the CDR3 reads CASSFLGLATDTQYF. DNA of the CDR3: TGTGCCAGCAGTTTCTTGGGACTGGCTACTGATACGCAGTATTTT.

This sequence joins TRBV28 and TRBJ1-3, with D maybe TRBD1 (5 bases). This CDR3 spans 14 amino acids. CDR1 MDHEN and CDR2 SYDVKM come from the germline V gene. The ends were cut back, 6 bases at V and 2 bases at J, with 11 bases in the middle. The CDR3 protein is CASRDMNAGNTIYF. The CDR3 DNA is TGTGCCAGCAGGGACATGAACGCTGGAAACACCATATATTTT. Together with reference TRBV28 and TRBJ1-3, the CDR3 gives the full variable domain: DVKVTQSSRYLVKRTGEKVFLECVQDMDHENMFWYRQDPGLGLRLIYFSYDVKMKEKGDIPEGYSVSREKKERFSLILESASTNQTSMYLCASRDMNAGNTIYFGEGSWLTVV.

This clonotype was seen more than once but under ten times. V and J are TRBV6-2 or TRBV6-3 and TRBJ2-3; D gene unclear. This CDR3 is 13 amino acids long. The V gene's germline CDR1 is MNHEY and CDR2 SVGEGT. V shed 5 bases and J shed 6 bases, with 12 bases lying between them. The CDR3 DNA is TGTGCCAGCAGTCGCCCGGACGGCGATACGCAGTATTTT. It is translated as CASSRPDGDTQYF.

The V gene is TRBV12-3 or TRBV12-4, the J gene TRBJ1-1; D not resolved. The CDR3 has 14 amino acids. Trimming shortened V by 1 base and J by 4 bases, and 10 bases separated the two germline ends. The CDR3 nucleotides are TGTGCCAGCAGTTTAGAAAACCTGTTCACTGAAGCTTTCTTT. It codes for CASSLENLFTEAFF.